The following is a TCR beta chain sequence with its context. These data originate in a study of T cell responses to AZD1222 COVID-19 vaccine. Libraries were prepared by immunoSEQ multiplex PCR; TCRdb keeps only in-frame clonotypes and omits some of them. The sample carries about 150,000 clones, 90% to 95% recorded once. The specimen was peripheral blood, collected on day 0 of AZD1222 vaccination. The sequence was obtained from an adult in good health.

CDR3 DNA: TGTGCCAGCAGCTTAGTCGGGACTAGCGGGACGAATGAGCAGTTCTTC. This sequence encodes CASSLVGTSGTNEQFF. The V gene is TRBV7-3, the J gene TRBJ2-1; TRBD2 matches at 13 bases. V dropped 2 bases and J dropped 7; count of bases not matched to a gene: 5. Germline V lookup: CDR1 SGHTA, CDR2 FQGTGA. The CDR3 runs 16 residues. The full variable domain, completed using reference TRBV7-3 and TRBJ2-1, is GAGVSQTPSNKVTEKGKYVELRCDPISGHTALYWYRQSLGQGPEFLIYFQGTGAADDSGLPNDRFFAVRPEGSVSTLKIQRTERGDSAVYLCASSLVGTSGTNEQFFGPGTRLTVL.